The sequence of this T cell receptor beta chain was determined in a study of blood T cell repertoires in COVID-19. Looking at the study overall: Italy, Spain and the United States were the sources of the convalescent and acute COVID-19 samples. PBMCs, B-cell-depleted T cells, or T cells were the source of the cDNA or gDNA that made up the material.

As originally analysed: The assay estimated nucleated cells by amplifying reference gene primers. Generated by immunoSEQ multiplex PCR, the TCRdb table keeps only in-frame clones and is missing some. That table gives V, J and clone size, and the DNA gave D and trimming. The repertoire consists of hundreds of thousands of clones, with 70% to 90% occurring once and the leading ten covering around 1.5%. V lost 3 bases and J lost 5; bases outside the gene matches: 13. The CDR3 contains 17 residues. Germline loops: CDR1 LNHDA, CDR2 SQIVND (reference sequence). This clonotype originated in a man aged 80 or over with acute or convalescent COVID-19. Material: peripheral blood. V gene TRBV19 combines with J gene TRBJ2-4; 7 nucleotides match TRBD2. CDR3 coding DNA: TGTGCCAGTAGTATCTCGGCGGGAGAAGCGTTGGAAAACATTCAGTACTTC. As protein: CASSISAGEALENIQYF. Combining the CDR3 with reference TRBV19 and TRBJ2-4 gives the whole variable domain DGGITQSPKYLFRKEGQNVTLSCEQNLNHDAMYWYRQDPGQGLRLIYYSQIVNDFQKGDIAEGYSVSREKKESFPLTVTSAQKNPTAFYLCASSISAGEALENIQYFGAGTRLSVL.